Shown below are 32 T cell receptor beta chains from a single sample sequenced in a study of regulatory T cells in long-lasting Graves disease. To make TCR beta libraries, researchers used iRepertoire HTBI primers and Arm-PCR of CDR3 regions. A single record per CDR3 protein comes from TCRdb applying MiXCR to the multiplex PCR reads. The data contain over 300,000 distinct CDR3 sequences, 15% to 19% of them singletons. Stated time point: newly diagnosed GD, antithyroid drugs for less than 3 months. PBMCs provided the RNA from which the TCR library was made. This sample comprised peripheral blood mononuclear cells (PBMCs), obtained at new diagnosis, from a patient treated with antithyroid drugs. The receptors here all came from a female donor with Graves disease.

Concerning this clonotype itself: A much bigger clone sits one base away, suggesting this may be a read error. The V and J genes are TRBV7-9 and TRBJ2-1; the D is unclear. Germline-derived CDR1 and CDR2 are SEHNR and FQNEAQ (reference sequence). V was cut by 4 bases and J by 10 bases, with 11 bases left in between. This CDR3 region has 12 residues. CDR3 nucleotide sequence: TGTGCCAGCAGCTCCATGTCCTACGAGCAGTTCTTC. Amino acids: CASSSMSYEQFF.

In its sample, this clonotype was seen many times. The chain links TRBV2 to TRBJ1-1; D remains unclear. Germline CDR1 SNHLY, CDR2 FYNNEI. The ends were cut back, 3 bases at V and 1 base at J, with 12 bases in the middle. The CDR3 covers 15 residues. The CDR3 DNA follows: TGTGCCAGCAGTGATTTTTGGGCCCAGAACACTGAAGCTTTCTTT. It encodes CASSDFWAQNTEAFF.

This clonotype was counted at least ten times. The V gene is TRBV7-9, the J gene TRBJ1-1, with D possibly TRBD1 on 5 matching bases. Germline V gene lookup returns CDR1 SEHNR and CDR2 FQNEAQ (reference sequence). The V end lost 4 bases, the J end lost 0 bases, and 15 bases lay between the germline ends. The CDR3 runs 16 residues. The CDR3 coding sequence is TGTGCCAGCAGCTCTGACCGGGACGGATTGAACACTGAAGCTTTCTTT. It is translated as CASSSDRDGLNTEAFF.

As concerns this clonotype: An end of the junction does not agree with germline; a read error may underlie this. The chain employs TRBV7-9 and TRBJ1-1; D is undetermined. The CDR3 is made up of 12 amino acids. Germline CDR1 SEHNR, CDR2 FQNEAQ (reference sequence). This CDR3 reads CASSLGAREPSF. The CDR3, as DNA: TGTGCCAGCAGCTTAGGGGCTCGGGAGCCCTCCTTT.

The sample holds one count of this clonotype. A far larger clone lies a single base away; this is likely a read error. V and J are TRBV7-2 and TRBJ1-1, with D perhaps TRBD1 (5 bases). This CDR3 contains 16 residues. Germline lookup yields CDR1 SGHTA and CDR2 FQGNSA. The chain's CDR3 is CACSLRAGQGNTEAFF. In DNA, the CDR3 is TGTGCCTGCAGCTTAAGGGCAGGGCAAGGGAACACTGAAGCTTTCTTT.

On this clonotype itself: A much larger clone lies one base from this, so it may be a read error. The chain joins TRBV6-2 or TRBV6-3 to TRBJ2-7, with a possible D match to TRBD2 (6 bases). From germline, CDR1 is MNHEY and CDR2 SVGEGT. This CDR3 has 14 amino acids. CDR3 nucleotides: TGTGTCAGCAGGCGGGGCCGGTTAGAAGACGAGCAGTACTTC. This translates into CVSRRGRLEDEQYF.

CDR3 residues: CASSSGTGGDGYTF. The CDR3 bases are TGCGCCAGCAGCTCCGGGACAGGGGGCGATGGCTACACCTTC. The chain employs TRBV5-1 and TRBJ1-2; 12 nucleotides align to TRBD1. V lost 3 bases and J lost 6; bases outside the gene matches: 3. CDR3 length: 14 amino acids. Germline V gene lookup returns CDR1 SGHRS and CDR2 YFSETQ. Variable domain in full (rest from reference TRBV5-1 and TRBJ1-2): KAGVTQTPRYLIKTRGQQVTLSCSPISGHRSVSWYQQTPGQGLQFLFEYFSETQRNKGNFPGRFSGRQFSNSRSEMNVSTLELGDSALYLCASSSGTGGDGYTFGSGTRLTVV.

This clonotype was recorded many times. Relative to the germline gene, one junction end is altered; a read error may explain this. J is TRBJ1-4 and V is TRBV12-3 or TRBV12-4, with TRBD1 matching over 11 bases. CDR3 length: 11 residues. CDR3: CASSSGQGAAF. CDR3 DNA sequence: TGTGCCAGCAGTTCTGGACAGGGGGCTGCTTTT.

This clonotype was seen repeatedly, ten times or more. V is TRBV7-9 and J is TRBJ1-2; TRBD1 might be the D (5 bases). Between the trimmed V and J ends, which lost 1 base and 6 bases, there was a span of 12 bases. This CDR3 has 14 residues. CDR1 is SEHNR and CDR2 is FQNEAQ in the germline V gene (reference sequence). The chain's CDR3 is CASSLGIDSHGYTF. The DNA for the CDR3 is TGTGCCAGCAGCTTAGGAATCGACAGCCATGGCTACACCTTC.

This clonotype has at least ten counts. This chain uses TRBV5-1 with TRBJ2-3; the match to TRBD1 covers 7 bases. This CDR3 has 15 residues. J lost 2 bases, V lost 4 bases, and 7 bases had no gene match. Germline V gene lookup returns CDR1 SGHRS and CDR2 YFSETQ. The DNA for the CDR3 is TGCGCCAGCAGCCCCGAGGGGGCCTTCACAGATACGCAGTATTTT. It yields the protein CASSPEGAFTDTQYF.

The sample holds many counts of this clonotype. This chain uses TRBV11-2 with TRBJ1-4; D might be TRBD1 (5 bases). The ends were cut back, 7 bases at V and 0 bases at J, with 18 bases in the middle. CDR3 length: 17 amino acids. Germline assignment: CDR1 SGHAT and CDR2 FQNNGV. The DNA for the CDR3 is TGTGCCAGCAACCCTGGGGGACGGGGCGCAACTAATGAAAAACTGTTTTTT. Translated: CASNPGGRGATNEKLFF.

This clonotype appeared a few times. The chain employs TRBV25-1 and TRBJ1-1; a weak D match, TRBD1 (5 bases). Germline loops: CDR1 MGHDK, CDR2 SYGVNS. The length of the CDR3 is 13 residues. V dropped 5 bases and J dropped 4 bases, with 11 bases sitting between them. CDR3 in DNA: TGTGCCAGCAGTAAAAGGGGCGGCACTGAAGCTTTCTTT. This encodes CASSKRGGTEAFF.

This clonotype was found many times. The chain carries TRBV9 and TRBJ2-1, with D perhaps matching TRBD2 (5 bases). The CDR3 runs 14 residues. Germline lookup yields CDR1 SGDLS and CDR2 YYNGEE. V was clipped by 1 base and J by 6 bases, with 11 bases between them. The CDR3 coding sequence is TGTGCCAGCAGCGTAATCGGGGTCGGCAATGAGCAGTTCTTC. Its protein is CASSVIGVGNEQFF.

Turning to this clonotype: A far larger clone differs by one base, so this is likely a read error. V gene TRBV27 combines with J gene TRBJ1-5; TRBD1 is a possible D gene (5 bases). The germline V and J ends were trimmed by 4 bases and 7 bases, with 8 bases remaining between them. CDR1 and CDR2 from the germline V gene are MNHEY and SMNVEV (reference sequence). The CDR3 covers 12 residues. The CDR3 sequence: CASSSGRQPQHF. In nucleotides, the CDR3 is TGTGCCAGCAGTTCGGGACGGCAGCCCCAGCATTTT.

This clonotype was observed at least ten times. V is TRBV28 and J is TRBJ2-3; possibly TRBD2 for D (6 bases). This CDR3 comprises 16 residues. Germline lookup yields CDR1 MDHEN and CDR2 SYDVKM. V lost 2 bases and J 2 bases, leaving 14 bases between the germline ends. DNA for the CDR3: TGTGCCAGCAGTTTAGGTGTTAGCGGTGACACAGATACGCAGTATTTT. Translation gives CASSLGVSGDTDTQYF.

This clonotype was counted at least ten times. The rearrangement uses TRBV29-1 and TRBJ1-2; D not certain. The length of the CDR3 is 15 residues. Trimming pared 0 bases from V and 9 bases from J, leaving 20 bases between. Germline V gene sequence: CDR1 SQVTM, CDR2 ANQGSEA. CDR3 sequence reads: CSVEEEGIRSMSYTF. In DNA form, the CDR3 reads TGCAGCGTTGAAGAGGAAGGTATCAGATCAATGAGCTACACCTTC.

This clonotype was observed many times. Mismatch with germline at one junction end may stem from a read error. The V call is TRBV20-1, the J call TRBJ1-2, with a tentative D call TRBD1 (5 bases). The CDR3 consists of 16 residues. Looked up from germline, CDR1 is DFQATT and CDR2 is SNEGSKA (reference sequence). CDR3 nucleotide sequence: TGCGGTGCTAGAGATTGGGAGTACGGGGCAGGCTATGGCTACACCTTC. This gives the protein CGARDWEYGAGYGYTF.

This clonotype has ten or more counts. The J gene is TRBJ1-1, the V gene TRBV27, with TRBD1 as a possible D gene (6 bases). Germline values: CDR1 MNHEY, CDR2 SMNVEV (reference sequence). The germline V and J ends were trimmed by 5 bases and 0 bases, with 13 bases remaining between them. This CDR3 has 15 amino acids. The CDR3 loop is CASSPLQGLNTEAFF. The DNA for the CDR3 is TGTGCCAGCAGTCCACTACAGGGCTTGAACACTGAAGCTTTCTTT.

This clonotype was seen only a few times. A much larger clone lies a single base off, so this may be a read error. The chain carries TRBV11-2 and TRBJ2-5; TRBD2 matches at 10 bases. Germline V gene lookup returns CDR1 SGHAT and CDR2 FQNNGV. J gave up 0 bases and V 5 bases, and 12 bases lay outside the gene matches. The CDR3 has 18 residues. The CDR3 coding sequence is TGTGCCAGCAGCCCCGGGGCTAGCGGGGGCCTGTACCAAGAGACCCAGTACTTC. Translation: CASSPGASGGLYQETQYF.

In its sample, this clonotype was seen a few times. The chain carries TRBV19 and TRBJ1-5; possibly TRBD1 for D (6 bases). Per the germline V gene, CDR1 is LNHDA and CDR2 is SQIVND (reference sequence). The V gene lost 7 bases and the J gene lost 0 bases, with 10 bases spanning the gap. This CDR3 contains 14 residues. The CDR3 coding sequence is TGTGCCAGTAACCACAGGGTTAGCAATCAGCCCCAGCATTTT. It encodes CASNHRVSNQPQHF. Looking up the rest from reference TRBV19 and TRBJ1-5 gives the full variable domain: DGGITQSPKYLFRKEGQNVTLSCEQNLNHDAMYWYRQDPGQGLRLIYYSQIVNDFQKGDIAEGYSVSREKKESFPLTVTSAQKNPTAFYLCASNHRVSNQPQHFGDGTRLSIL.

The sample holds many counts of this clonotype. J is TRBJ2-7 and V is TRBV27; 7 bases line up with TRBD2. Trimming took 6 bases from V and 1 from J; bases not matched to a gene: 3. Germline CDR1 reads MNHEY; CDR2 reads SMNVEV (reference sequence). The length of the CDR3 is 13 residues. This CDR3 is CASSREVSYEQYF. In nucleotides, the CDR3 is TGTGCCAGCAGCCGGGAGGTTTCCTACGAGCAGTACTTC.

This clonotype occurred a few times. The chain uses TRBV7-3 and TRBJ2-5; 7 nucleotides align to TRBD2. Germline V gene data show CDR1 as SGHTA and CDR2 as FQGTGA. The CDR3 has 14 residues. V gave up 5 bases and J gave up 2 bases; unmatched junction bases: 5. The CDR3 is CASSPSAGQETQYF. The CDR3 DNA follows: TGTGCCAGCAGCCCCTCAGCGGGGCAAGAGACCCAGTACTTC.

This clonotype was counted many times. The chain employs TRBV7-9 and TRBJ2-1; 7 positions match TRBD1. The germline gives CDR1 SEHNR, CDR2 FQNEAQ (reference sequence). CDR3 length: 14 amino acids. Trimming removed 1 base from V and 8 bases from J; junction bases left unmatched: 5. This CDR3 is CASSLGQGSYEQFF. CDR3 bases: TGTGCCAGCAGCTTAGGACAGGGTAGCTATGAGCAGTTCTTC.

This clonotype was recorded a few times. Mismatch with germline at one junction end may stem from a read error. This chain links TRBV5-1 with TRBJ1-1; 7 bases agree with TRBD1. The V gene's germline CDR1 is SGHRS and CDR2 YFSETQ. CDR3 size: 14 residues. The CDR3 loop is CASNLTGTNTEAFF. CDR3 sequence (DNA): TGCGCCAGCAACTTGACAGGGACGAACACTGAAGCTTTCTTT. The variable domain in full, completed from reference TRBV5-1 and TRBJ1-1, reads KAGVTQTPRYLIKTRGQQVTLSCSPISGHRSVSWYQQTPGQGLQFLFEYFSETQRNKGNFPGRFSGRQFSNSRSEMNVSTLELGDSALYLCASNLTGTNTEAFFGQGTRLTVV.

The CDR3: CASSSDGQGYYGYTF. CDR3 in DNA: TGCGCCAGCAGCTCGGACGGTCAGGGCTACTATGGCTACACCTTC. The chain recombines TRBV5-1 with TRBJ1-2, with a weak D call TRBD1 (5 bases). V lost 3 bases and J lost 3, with 15 bases in between. The CDR3 has 15 residues. Germline loops: CDR1 SGHRS, CDR2 YFSETQ.

This clonotype has ten or more counts. The chain has TRBV12-3 or TRBV12-4 and TRBJ1-2, with a weak D call TRBD1 (5 bases). The CDR3 covers 12 residues. Trimming stripped 6 bases from V and 8 bases from J, with 13 bases between. The CDR3 DNA sequence: TGTGCCAGCAGCCCGAGGGGAGACGGCTACACCTTC. It encodes CASSPRGDGYTF.

This clonotype turned up a few times. A much larger clone differs from this one at a single base, so this may be a read error. The chain couples TRBV6-2 or TRBV6-3 to TRBJ2-3; D not certain. The J call may be incorrect, as the DNA end agrees better with TRBJ1-5. This CDR3 is built from 17 residues. Germline V gives CDR1 MNHEY, CDR2 SVGEGT. Written as DNA, the CDR3 is TGTGCCAGCAGTTACCCGACGCGCCCCGGGAGCACAGATACGCAGCATTTT. It specifies CASSYPTRPGSTDTQHF.

This clonotype was recorded at least ten times. The chain has TRBV20-1 and TRBJ1-2; 8 bases line up with TRBD1. Germline V gives CDR1 DFQATT, CDR2 SNEGSKA (reference sequence). V lost 6 bases to trimming and J lost 2 bases; unmatched junction nucleotides: 5. The CDR3 has 13 amino acids. The CDR3 loop reads CSAGQGANYGYTF. CDR3 bases: TGCAGTGCCGGGCAGGGGGCGAACTATGGCTACACCTTC.

V usage is TRBV14 and J usage is TRBJ2-5; D unresolved. Trimming stripped 0 bases from V and 1 base from J, with 9 bases between. This CDR3 region has 15 residues. Germline lookup yields CDR1 SGHDN and CDR2 FVKESK. As DNA, the CDR3 is TGTGCCAGCAGCCAAGAGGTGGGGTCCCAAGAGACCCAGTACTTC. Translated: CASSQEVGSQETQYF.

There are many counts of this clonotype. The V call is TRBV12-3 or TRBV12-4, the J call TRBJ2-2; TRBD1 matches at 10 bases. V dropped 2 bases and J dropped 7; count of bases not matched to a gene: 10. This CDR3 comprises 17 residues. CDR3 loop: CASSLSWTGGSGGELFF. CDR3 coding DNA: TGTGCCAGCAGTTTATCCTGGACAGGGGGTTCCGGCGGGGAGCTGTTTTTT.

The chain has TRBV7-9 and TRBJ1-5, with D unclear. Trimming left V 1 base short and J 0 bases short, with 10 bases between. The CDR3 is 16 amino acids. CDR1 and CDR2 (germline): SEHNR, FQNEAQ (reference sequence). Here the CDR3 reads CASSLGTVYSNQPQHF. The CDR3, as DNA: TGTGCCAGCAGCTTAGGGACGGTATATAGCAATCAGCCCCAGCATTTT.

The genes are TRBV6-1 and TRBJ2-2; D remains unclear. The CDR3 contains 15 residues. The germline V gene has CDR1 MNHNS and CDR2 SASEGT. Deletions cut 6 bases from V and 1 base from J, with 12 bases between. The CDR3 DNA is TGTGCCAGCAGCTCCGTAGCCGTGAACACCGGGGAGCTGTTTTTT. It specifies CASSSVAVNTGELFF.